Listed below are T cell receptor beta chains from one sample, sequenced in a study of blood T cells in healthy people across ages. In TCRdb, the 5' RACE reads were re-called with MiXCR into one record per CDR3 protein. The profile covers some 700,000 distinct CDR3 sequences, with 20% to 25% appearing a single time and around a fifth taken by the ten largest. The sequenced sample was blood. The receptors were gathered from a man between 65 and 85 years old in good health. Both conserved end residues are part of each CDR3. Fields, in order: D gene, clone size, V gene, J gene, CDR3 DNA, CDR3 protein. A D gene is named only where the DNA matches it firmly. Part of the rows lack a size; the others show once, few, many or a class for expanded clones.

-,-,TRBV20-1,TRBJ1-5,TGCAGTGTGGGGAGGGCTAGCAATCAGCCCCAGCATTTT,CSVGRASNQPQHF
-,-,TRBV3-1,TRBJ2-4,TGTGCCAGCAGCCAAGATTGGAGGTCCAAAAACATTCAGTACTTC,CASSQDWRSKNIQYF
TRBD2,few,TRBV7-3,TRBJ2-1,TGTGCCAGCAGCTTAGGAACTTGGGAGGGTGAGCAGTTCTTC,CASSLGTWEGEQFF
-,-,TRBV6-5,TRBJ2-3,TGTGCCAGCAGTTACGTCGGGAATCCATCAGATACGCAGTATTTT,CASSYVGNPSDTQYF
-,-,TRBV18,TRBJ2-7,TGTGCCAGCTCACCAGAGAGTAGATTCTACGAGCAGTACTTC,CASSPESRFYEQYF
-,-,TRBV24-1,TRBJ2-1,TGTGCCACCAGTGCAGCTATAGGGACTCGGTACCCCCTCGGCGATGAGCAGTTCTTC,CATSAAIGTRYPLGDEQFF
-,-,TRBV5-1,TRBJ1-2,TGCGCCAGCAGCTTGGGGGGGAACAGAGACTATGGCTACACCTTC,CASSLGGNRDYGYTF
-,-,TRBV6-1,TRBJ2-7,TGTGCCAGCAGTGAAGTGCGTTCCTACGAGCAGTACTTC,CASSEVRSYEQYF
-,few,TRBV20-1,TRBJ2-5,TGCAGTGCTAGACGAGCCGGGACACTAGAGACCCAGTACTTC,CSARRAGTLETQYF
TRBD1,few,TRBV20-1,TRBJ2-7,TGCAGTGCTACAGACAGGGACCCCGAGCAGTACTTC,CSATDRDPEQYF
TRBD1,few,TRBV20-1,TRBJ2-2,TGCAGTGCTAGGTTGGGGGGACAGGGCACCGGGGAGCTGTTTTTT,CSARLGGQGTGELFF
-,few,TRBV24-1,TRBJ2-2,TGTGCCACCGCCGCAGTATTCGCCCCCGGGGAGCTGTTTTTT,CATAAVFAPGELFF
-,-,TRBV12-3/TRBV12-4,TRBJ2-7,TGTGCCAGCAGTTTGGGCGGGTTCCCCTACGAGCAGTACTTC,CASSLGGFPYEQYF
-,few,TRBV12-3/TRBV12-4,TRBJ1-1,TGTGCCAGCAGTTCAGCCGGTCTGCGGGCTTTCTTT,CASSSAGLRAFF
-,few,TRBV6-2/TRBV6-3,TRBJ2-3,TGTGCCAGCGAGGCAGATACGCAGTATTTT,CASEADTQYF
TRBD1,-,TRBV14,TRBJ2-3,TGTGCCAGCAGACGGACAGGGCGCACAGATACGCAGTATTTT,CASRRTGRTDTQYF
-,-,TRBV6-2/TRBV6-3,TRBJ2-4,TGTGCCAGCAGTGATCCGGCAGGCCTAATAAACATTCAGTACTTC,CASSDPAGLINIQYF
-,few,TRBV24-1,TRBJ1-1,TGTGCCACCAGAGGAGAGAGTTGGACTGAAGCTTTCTTT,CATRGESWTEAFF
TRBD1,few,TRBV14,TRBJ2-7,TGTGCCAGCAGCCAAAAGGGACAGAGGGGGTTCTACGAGCAGTACTTC,CASSQKGQRGFYEQYF
-,-,TRBV19,TRBJ1-2,TGTGCCAGTACTCCCACGGGGCAGGGCTATGGCTACACCTTC,CASTPTGQGYGYTF
-,few,TRBV11-3,TRBJ2-1,TGTGCCAGCAGCACCATTGGACTCCTCGGCAATGAGCAGTTCTTC,CASSTIGLLGNEQFF
TRBD1,many,TRBV7-9,TRBJ1-1,TGTGCCAGCAGCTTAGAGGGGACAGGGCGCACTGAAGCTTTCTTT,CASSLEGTGRTEAFF
-,-,TRBV4-1,TRBJ2-3,TGCGCCAGCAGTAACAGGTTGCACACAGATACGCAGTATTTT,CASSNRLHTDTQYF
-,-,TRBV28,TRBJ2-5,TGTGCCAGCAGTTCCTTGACGACAGCCATCCAAGAGACCCAGTACTTC,CASSSLTTAIQETQYF
-,-,TRBV14,TRBJ1-1,TGTGCCAGCAGCCTCGGGGCCCACGACCGCACTGAAGCTTTCTTT,CASSLGAHDRTEAFF
-,-,TRBV12-3/TRBV12-4,TRBJ2-7,TGTGCCAGCAGTTTAGGGGACAAGCAGTACTTC,CASSLGDKQYF
-,-,TRBV10-2,TRBJ2-3,TGCGCCAGCAGTGAGTCGCTCGGGGGCCACACAGATACGCAGTATTTT,CASSESLGGHTDTQYF
-,few,TRBV7-2,TRBJ2-7,TGTGCCAGCAGCTTAGCGGCCAGTGGTTACGAGCAGTACTTC,CASSLAASGYEQYF
TRBD2,-,TRBV7-8,TRBJ2-1,TGTGCCAGCAGCCCCAGATCGACTAGCGGGAGGGCCTGGGAGCAGTTCTTC,CASSPRSTSGRAWEQFF
-,-,TRBV7-2,TRBJ2-5,TGTGCCAGCAGCTCGTTTGGACTTATAAAAGAGACCCAGTACTTC,CASSSFGLIKETQYF
-,-,TRBV6-2/TRBV6-3,TRBJ1-5,TGTGCCAGCAGTTACTCCCCTGACAAGGGTCGGCAGCCCCAGCATTTT,CASSYSPDKGRQPQHF
-,-,TRBV5-1,TRBJ1-2,TGCGCCAGCAGCTTAGTACACCCAGCTAACTATGGCTACACCTTC,CASSLVHPANYGYTF
TRBD1,-,TRBV4-3,TRBJ2-3,TGCGCCAGCAGCCAAGGTCCGGGACAGGACACAGATACGCAGTATTTT,CASSQGPGQDTDTQYF
TRBD1,-,TRBV7-6,TRBJ1-1,TGTGCCAGCACCTCCGGGACAGGGGGCCCGAACACTGAAGCTTTCTTT,CASTSGTGGPNTEAFF
-,few,TRBV6-5,TRBJ1-1,TGTGCCAGCAGTTACCAGGGATTGAACACTGAAGCTTTCTTT,CASSYQGLNTEAFF
TRBD2,few,TRBV29-1,TRBJ2-7,TGCAGCGTTGAAGCCGGGACTAGCGGGATTAGGGAGCAGTACTTC,CSVEAGTSGIREQYF
-,once,TRBV2,TRBJ2-4,TGTGCCAGCAGTGCCCCAGAAATAGCCAAAAACATTCAGTACTTC,CASSAPEIAKNIQYF
TRBD1,-,TRBV20-1,TRBJ1-1,TGCAGTGTTCCTCGACAGGGGTGGGGGAACACTGAAGCTTTCTTT,CSVPRQGWGNTEAFF
-,-,TRBV20-1,TRBJ1-1,TGCAGTGGCAGGCCAGGAGGGTTGGACACTGAAGCTTTCTTT,CSGRPGGLDTEAFF
-,-,TRBV3-1,TRBJ1-4,TGTGCCAGCAGCCAAGATCGGGGATGGAATGAAAAACTGTTTTTT,CASSQDRGWNEKLFF
-,-,TRBV28,TRBJ2-1,TGTGCCACCGTTTCTCGGGACACGGGCTACAATGAGCAGTTCTTC,CATVSRDTGYNEQFF
-,few,TRBV5-1,TRBJ2-3,TGCGCCAGCGGCGGGGGCTTGATTCCCAAACCTAGCACAGATACGCAGTATTTT,CASGGGLIPKPSTDTQYF
-,-,TRBV25-1,TRBJ2-3,TGTGCCAGCAGTGGGGAAGGGGCGATATCTAGCACAGATACGCAGTATTTT,CASSGEGAISSTDTQYF
-,few,TRBV5-1,TRBJ2-3,TGCGCCAGCAGCCAACCTACAGGGTCGGATAGGGATACGCAGTATTTT,CASSQPTGSDRDTQYF
TRBD1,few,TRBV20-1,TRBJ2-7,TGCAGTGCTCAATTCCGGACAGGGGGCTACGAGCAGTACTTC,CSAQFRTGGYEQYF
-,many,TRBV4-3,TRBJ1-2,TGCGCCAGCAGCCGAGAACAGGGATCCAACTATGGCTACACCTTC,CASSREQGSNYGYTF
-,few,TRBV10-3,TRBJ1-2,TGTGCCATCAGTGAGGGGATTGGCGACTATGGCTACACCTTC,CAISEGIGDYGYTF
TRBD2,few,TRBV12-3/TRBV12-4,TRBJ2-1,TGTGCCAGCACCCCAACAACTAGCGGGGGGTACAATGAGCAGTTCTTC,CASTPTTSGGYNEQFF
-,-,TRBV5-1,TRBJ2-5,TGCGCCAGCGGATTCTCAGGGGTAGGGGAGACCCAGTACTTC,CASGFSGVGETQYF
-,few,TRBV6-2/TRBV6-3,TRBJ1-1,TGTGCCAGCCTGAGCGGACCAAACACTGAAGCTTTCTTT,CASLSGPNTEAFF
TRBD1,-,TRBV12-3/TRBV12-4,TRBJ2-2,TGTGCCAGCAGTTCGAACAGGGGGTACACCGGGGAGCTGTTTTTT,CASSSNRGYTGELFF